This T cell receptor (beta chain) was sequenced during a study of long-term antiretroviral therapy in people with HIV. As for the study in general: The immediate-ART recommendation dates to 2015, and the earliest samples predate it by about a decade.

In germline, CDR1 is MGHRA, CDR2 YSYEKL. V lost 1 base, J lost 3 bases, and 9 bases lay in between. The CDR3 is 14 residues long. The United States was where all participants with HIV were treated. Cryopreserved PBMC numbered roughly 1-10 million per sample before DNA extraction. Overall study findings and caveats: Whichever time point was examined, clones expanded before ART dominated the repertoire.

In regard to this clone: Its target is not known.

Running of the v3.0 immunoSEQ assay took place at survey level. Data came from immunoSEQ multiplex PCR; TCRdb stores just in-frame clones and leaves some out. The profile shows about 16,000 clones, about three quarters of them singletons. The sequence was obtained from a middle-aged man with HIV. This specimen consisted of unsorted PBMCs, obtained 2.1 years after starting antiretroviral therapy. V usage is TRBV4-1 and J usage is TRBJ1-2; tentatively, D is TRBD1 (5 bases). The CDR3: CASSQGRVDYGYTF. CDR3 DNA sequence: TGCGCCAGCAGCCAAGGCAGGGTTGACTATGGCTACACCTTC.